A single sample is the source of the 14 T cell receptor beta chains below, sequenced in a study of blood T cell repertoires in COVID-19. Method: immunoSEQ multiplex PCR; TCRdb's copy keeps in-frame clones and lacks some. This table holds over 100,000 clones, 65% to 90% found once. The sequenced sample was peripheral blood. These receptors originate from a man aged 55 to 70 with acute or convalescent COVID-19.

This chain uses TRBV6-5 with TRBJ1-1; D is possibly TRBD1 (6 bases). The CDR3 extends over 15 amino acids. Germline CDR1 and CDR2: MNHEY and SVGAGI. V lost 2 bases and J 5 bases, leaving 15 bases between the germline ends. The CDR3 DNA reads TGTGCCAGCAGTTACGCCTCGGGGGGCGAGACTGAAGCTTTCTTT. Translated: CASSYASGGETEAFF.

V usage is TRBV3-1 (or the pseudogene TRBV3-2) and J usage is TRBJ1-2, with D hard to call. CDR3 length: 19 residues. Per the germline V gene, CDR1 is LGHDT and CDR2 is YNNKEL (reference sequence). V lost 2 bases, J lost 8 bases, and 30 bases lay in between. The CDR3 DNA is TGTGCCAGCAGCCAAACCACGTCCGCCCGCGCAGCGAACTATAAAGGCTACACCTTC. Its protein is CASSQTTSARAANYKGYTF.

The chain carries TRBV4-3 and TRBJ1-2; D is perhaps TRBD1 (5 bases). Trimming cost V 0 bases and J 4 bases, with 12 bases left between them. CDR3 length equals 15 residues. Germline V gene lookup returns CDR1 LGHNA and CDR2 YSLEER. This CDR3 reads CASSQEGNRFYGYTF. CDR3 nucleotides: TGCGCCAGCAGCCAAGAAGGTAACAGGTTCTATGGCTACACCTTC.

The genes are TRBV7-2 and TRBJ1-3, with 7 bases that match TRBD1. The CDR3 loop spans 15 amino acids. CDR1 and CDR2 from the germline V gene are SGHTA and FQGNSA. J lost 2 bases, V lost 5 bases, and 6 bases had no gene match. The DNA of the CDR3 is TGTGCCAGCAGCCTCGCCACAGGGGCTGGAAACACCATATATTTT. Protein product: CASSLATGAGNTIYF.

CDR3 loop: CASRGLTGALDTIYF. CDR3 sequence (DNA): TGCGCCAGCAGGGGCTTGACAGGGGCGTTGGACACCATATATTTT. The V call is TRBV10-2, the J call TRBJ1-3, with 8 nucleotides matching TRBD1. J was trimmed by 8 bases and V by 6 bases; bases with no gene match: 12. The CDR3 is 15 amino acids. Germline CDR1 and CDR2: WSHSY and SAAADI.

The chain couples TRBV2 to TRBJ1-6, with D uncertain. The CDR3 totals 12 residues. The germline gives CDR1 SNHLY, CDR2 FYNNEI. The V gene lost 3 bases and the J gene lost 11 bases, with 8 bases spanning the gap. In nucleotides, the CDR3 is TGTGCCAGCAGTGACAGGCTAACACCCCTCCACTTT. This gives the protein CASSDRLTPLHF.

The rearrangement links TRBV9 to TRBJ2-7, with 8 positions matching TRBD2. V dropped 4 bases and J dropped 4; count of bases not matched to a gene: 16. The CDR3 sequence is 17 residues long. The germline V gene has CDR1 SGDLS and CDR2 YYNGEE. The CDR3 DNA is TGTGCCAGCAGCCCCTTAGCGGGACCACTTATAATTTACGAGCAGTACTTC. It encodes CASSPLAGPLIIYEQYF. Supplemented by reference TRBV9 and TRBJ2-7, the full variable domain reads DSGVTQTPKHLITATGQRVTLRCSPRSGDLSVYWYQQSLDQGLQFLIQYYNGEERAKGNILERFSAQQFPDLHSELNLSSLELGDSALYFCASSPLAGPLIIYEQYFGPGTRLTVT.

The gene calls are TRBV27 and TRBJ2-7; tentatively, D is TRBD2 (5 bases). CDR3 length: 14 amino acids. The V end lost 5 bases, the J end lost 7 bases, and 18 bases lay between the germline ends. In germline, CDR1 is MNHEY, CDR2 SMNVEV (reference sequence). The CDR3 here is CASSPSGLTGEQYF. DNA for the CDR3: TGTGCCAGCAGTCCCTCCGGGCTTACGGGGGAGCAGTACTTC.

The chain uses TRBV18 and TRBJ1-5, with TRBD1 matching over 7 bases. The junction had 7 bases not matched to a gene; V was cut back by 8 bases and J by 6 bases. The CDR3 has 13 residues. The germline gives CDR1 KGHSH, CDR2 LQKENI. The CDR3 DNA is TGTGCCAGCACCGACCAGGGGGGTCAGCCCCAGCATTTT. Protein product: CASTDQGGQPQHF.

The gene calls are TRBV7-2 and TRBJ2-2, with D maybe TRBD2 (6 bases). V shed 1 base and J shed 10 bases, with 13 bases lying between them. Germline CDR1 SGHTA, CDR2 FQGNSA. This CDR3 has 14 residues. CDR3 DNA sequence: TGTGCCAGCAGCTTAGGGAGCTCTAGCGAGGAGCTGTTTTTT. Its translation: CASSLGSSSEELFF.

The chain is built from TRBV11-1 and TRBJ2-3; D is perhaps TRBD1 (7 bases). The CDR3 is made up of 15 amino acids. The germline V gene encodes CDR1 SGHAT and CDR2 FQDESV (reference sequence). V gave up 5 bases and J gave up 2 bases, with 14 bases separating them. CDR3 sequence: CASSPARGATDTQYF. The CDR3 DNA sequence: TGTGCCAGCAGCCCCGCCAGGGGGGCCACAGATACGCAGTATTTT.

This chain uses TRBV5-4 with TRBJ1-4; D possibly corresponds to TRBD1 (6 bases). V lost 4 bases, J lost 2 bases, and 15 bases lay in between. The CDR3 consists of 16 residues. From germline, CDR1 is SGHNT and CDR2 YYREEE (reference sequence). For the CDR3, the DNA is TGTGCCAGCAGCAGGCGGTCAGGGGAGACTAATGAAAAACTGTTTTTT. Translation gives CASSRRSGETNEKLFF.

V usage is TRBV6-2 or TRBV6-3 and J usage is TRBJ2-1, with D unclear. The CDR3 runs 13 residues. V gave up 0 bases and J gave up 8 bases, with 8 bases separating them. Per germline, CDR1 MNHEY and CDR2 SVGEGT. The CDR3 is CASSYSQFDEQFF. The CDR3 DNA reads TGTGCCAGCAGTTACTCGCAGTTCGATGAGCAGTTCTTC.

This chain's CDR3 is CASSLPSGGPYEQYF. The CDR3 nucleotides are TGTGCCAGCAGCTTACCTAGCGGGGGTCCTTACGAGCAGTACTTC. The chain carries TRBV7-8 and TRBJ2-7, with 10 bases identical to TRBD2. The germline CDR1 and CDR2 sequences are SGHVS and FQNEAQ. This CDR3 is 15 amino acids long. The V and J ends lost 2 bases and 4 bases, in that order; junction bases with no gene match: 5. Filled out from reference TRBV7-8 and TRBJ2-7, the complete variable domain reads GAGVSQSPRYKVAKRGQDVALRCDPISGHVSLFWYQQALGQGPEFLTYFQNEAQLDKSGLPSDRFFAERPEGSVSTLKIQRTQQEDSAVYLCASSLPSGGPYEQYFGPGTRLTVT.